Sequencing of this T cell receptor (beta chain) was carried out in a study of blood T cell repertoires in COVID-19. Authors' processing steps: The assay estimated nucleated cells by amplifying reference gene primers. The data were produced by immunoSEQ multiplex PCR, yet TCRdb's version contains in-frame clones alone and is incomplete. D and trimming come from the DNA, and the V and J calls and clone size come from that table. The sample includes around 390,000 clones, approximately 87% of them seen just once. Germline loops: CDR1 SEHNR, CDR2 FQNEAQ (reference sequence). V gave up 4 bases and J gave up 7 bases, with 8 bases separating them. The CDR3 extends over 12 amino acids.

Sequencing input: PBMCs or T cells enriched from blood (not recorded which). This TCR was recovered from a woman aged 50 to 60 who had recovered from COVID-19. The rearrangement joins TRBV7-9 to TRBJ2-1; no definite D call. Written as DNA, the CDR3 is TGTGCCAGCAGCTCCATTGTTAATGAGCAGTTCTTC. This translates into CASSSIVNEQFF.